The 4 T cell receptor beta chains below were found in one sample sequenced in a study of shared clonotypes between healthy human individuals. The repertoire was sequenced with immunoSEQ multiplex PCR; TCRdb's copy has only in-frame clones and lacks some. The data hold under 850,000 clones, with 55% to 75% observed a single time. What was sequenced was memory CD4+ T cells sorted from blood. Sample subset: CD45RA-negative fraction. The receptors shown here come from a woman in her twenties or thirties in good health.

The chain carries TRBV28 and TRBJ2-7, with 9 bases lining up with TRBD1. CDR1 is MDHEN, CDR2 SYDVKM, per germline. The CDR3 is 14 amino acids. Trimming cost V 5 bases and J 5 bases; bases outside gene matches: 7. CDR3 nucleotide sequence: TGTGCCAGCAGTCTCCAGGGACAGGGTAACGAGCAGTACTTC. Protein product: CASSLQGQGNEQYF.

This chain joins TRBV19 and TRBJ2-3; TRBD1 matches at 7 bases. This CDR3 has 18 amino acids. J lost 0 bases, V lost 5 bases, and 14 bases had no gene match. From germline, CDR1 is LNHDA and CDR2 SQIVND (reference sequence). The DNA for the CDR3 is TGTGCCAGTAGTTCCCTAGGGGACAGCAGATCTAGCACAGATACGCAGTATTTT. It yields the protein CASSSLGDSRSSTDTQYF.

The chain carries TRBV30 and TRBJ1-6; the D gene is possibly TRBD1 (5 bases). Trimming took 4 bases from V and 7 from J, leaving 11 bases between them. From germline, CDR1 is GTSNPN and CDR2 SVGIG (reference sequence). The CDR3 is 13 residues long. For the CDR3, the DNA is TGTGCCTGGACTGGACGGGGGAATTCACCCCTCCACTTT. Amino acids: CAWTGRGNSPLHF.

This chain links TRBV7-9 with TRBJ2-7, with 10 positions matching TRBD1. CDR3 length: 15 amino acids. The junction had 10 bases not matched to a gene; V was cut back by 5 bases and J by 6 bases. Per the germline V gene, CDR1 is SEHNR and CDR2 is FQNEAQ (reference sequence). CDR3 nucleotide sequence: TGTGCCAGCAGCACGCACGACAGGGGGCGGCGCGAGCAGTACTTC. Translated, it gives CASSTHDRGRREQYF.